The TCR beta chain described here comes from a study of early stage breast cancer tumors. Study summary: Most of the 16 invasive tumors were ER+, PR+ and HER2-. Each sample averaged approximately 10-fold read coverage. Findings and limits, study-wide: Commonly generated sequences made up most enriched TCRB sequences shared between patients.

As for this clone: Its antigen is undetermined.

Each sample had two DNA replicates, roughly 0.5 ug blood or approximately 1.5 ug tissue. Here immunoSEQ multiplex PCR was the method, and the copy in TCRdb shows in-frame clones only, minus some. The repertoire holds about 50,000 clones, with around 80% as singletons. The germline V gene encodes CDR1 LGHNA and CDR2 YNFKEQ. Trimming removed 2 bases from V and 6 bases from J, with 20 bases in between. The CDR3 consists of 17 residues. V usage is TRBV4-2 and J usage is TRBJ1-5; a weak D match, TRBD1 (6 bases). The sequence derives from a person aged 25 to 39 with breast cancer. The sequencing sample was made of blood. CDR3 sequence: CASSQTLLQGRVQPQHF. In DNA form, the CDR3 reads TGTGCCAGCAGCCAAACCCTTCTACAGGGACGGGTTCAGCCCCAGCATTTT.